Listed below are T cell receptor beta chains from one sample, sequenced in a study of T cell responses to AZD1222 COVID-19 vaccine. Some clones are missing from TCRdb's copy, which holds only in-frame ones; the method was immunoSEQ multiplex PCR. The table lists some 92,000 clones, about 90% of them singletons. The material was peripheral blood, obtained on day 0 of MenACWY control vaccination. The receptors were sampled from an adult in good health. Both conserved end residues are part of each CDR3. A D gene is named only where the DNA matches it firmly. Clone size appears in some rows only: once, few, many, or a class for an expanded clone.

- | TRBJ1-1 | TRBV7-3 | - | CASSKQGNTEAFF | TGTGCCAGCAGCAAACAGGGGAACACTGAAGCTTTCTTT
- | TRBJ1-5 | TRBV7-2 | - | CASSLGTTDGNQPQHF | TGTGCCAGCAGCTTAGGGACAACCGATGGCAATCAGCCCCAGCATTTT
TRBD1 | TRBJ1-2 | TRBV3-1/TRBV3-2 | - | CASSQEDRGHGYTF | TGTGCCAGCAGCCAAGAGGACAGGGGGCATGGCTACACCTTC
- | TRBJ2-3 | TRBV11-2 | once | CASSLAPGPDTQYF | TGTGCCAGCAGCTTAGCTCCGGGACCAGATACGCAGTATTTT
TRBD2 | TRBJ2-7 | TRBV7-8 | - | CASSRGTRWYEQYF | TGTGCCAGCAGCCGCGGGACTAGGTGGTACGAGCAGTACTTC
- | TRBJ2-3 | TRBV7-7 | - | CASSPPPGPFTDTQYF | TGTGCTAGCAGCCCCCCCCCGGGCCCATTCACAGATACGCAGTATTTT
- | TRBJ1-6 | TRBV3-1/TRBV3-2 | - | CASSQGADSPLHF | TGTGCCAGCAGCCAAGGGGCCGATTCACCCCTCCACTTT
- | TRBJ2-5 | TRBV24-1 | - | CATSDPTEGVETQYF | TGTGCCACCAGTGATCCGACGGAGGGAGTAGAGACCCAGTACTTC
TRBD1 | TRBJ1-2 | TRBV28 | few | CASSLTGTGNNLRGYTF | TGTGCCAGCAGTTTAACGGGGACAGGGAATAATTTGCGTGGCTACACCTTC
- | TRBJ1-2 | TRBV5-1 | - | CASSLGQMGYTF | TGCGCCAGCAGCTTGGGACAGATGGGCTACACCTTC
- | TRBJ2-7 | TRBV2 | - | CASRGRDSSYEQYF | TGTGCCAGCAGAGGGCGGGACAGCTCCTACGAGCAGTACTTC
TRBD2 | TRBJ2-3 | TRBV5-1 | - | CASSLVAGGRMSTDTQYF | TGCGCCAGCAGCTTGGTAGCGGGAGGGCGAATGAGCACAGATACGCAGTATTTT
TRBD2 | TRBJ2-1 | TRBV19 | - | CASSIDQAGTSGSPPQFF | TGTGCCAGTAGTATAGATCAGGCCGGGACTAGCGGGAGTCCCCCGCAGTTCTTC
- | TRBJ1-6 | TRBV10-3 | - | CAISEYNSPLHF | TGTGCCATCAGTGAGTACAATTCACCCCTCCACTTT
- | TRBJ2-3 | TRBV9 | - | CASSPGPSITDTQYF | TGTGCCAGCAGCCCTGGGCCCTCTATCACAGATACGCAGTATTTT
- | TRBJ1-6 | TRBV7-2 | - | CASSPLNSPLHF | TGTGCCAGCAGCCCCCTCAATTCACCCCTCCACTTT
- | TRBJ1-5 | TRBV10-3 | - | CAISESGEANQPQHF | TGTGCCATCAGTGAGTCTGGGGAAGCGAATCAGCCCCAGCATTTT
- | TRBJ2-7 | TRBV6-5 | - | CASSYSSLPYEQYF | TGTGCCAGCAGTTACTCGTCCCTTCCCTACGAGCAGTACTTC
TRBD1 | TRBJ2-2 | TRBV27 | once | CASSPHQGATGELFF | TGTGCCAGCAGCCCCCACCAGGGGGCGACCGGGGAGCTGTTTTTT
TRBD1 | TRBJ1-2 | TRBV28 | - | CASRLSGTGIYGYTF | TGTGCCAGCAGATTATCAGGGACAGGGATCTATGGCTACACCTTC
- | TRBJ1-2 | TRBV4-2 | - | CASSQDHLGVQNYGYTF | TGTGCCAGCAGCCAAGATCACTTAGGCGTACAGAACTATGGCTACACCTTC
- | TRBJ1-4 | TRBV14 | - | CASSRTSEKLFF | TGTGCCAGCAGCCGAACTTCAGAAAAACTGTTTTTT
- | TRBJ1-5 | TRBV6-5 | - | CATAPGSNQPQHF | TGTGCCACCGCCCCCGGGTCGAATCAGCCCCAGCATTTT
- | TRBJ2-3 | TRBV7-2 | - | CASSSEGRGTDTQYF | TGTGCCAGCAGCTCCGAAGGACGGGGTACAGATACGCAGTATTTT
- | TRBJ1-2 | TRBV2 | - | CASRYGNYGYTF | TGTGCCAGCAGGTACGGGAACTATGGCTACACCTTC
- | TRBJ2-1 | TRBV5-1 | - | CASSLDRDNEQFF | TGCGCCAGCAGCTTGGACAGGGACAATGAGCAGTTCTTC
TRBD2 | TRBJ2-7 | TRBV10-2 | - | CASISGTYEQYF | TGCGCCAGCATTAGCGGGACTTACGAGCAGTACTTC
- | TRBJ2-6 | TRBV19 | - | CASSRLPGRSSGANVLTF | TGTGCCAGTAGTCGACTGCCGGGCCGAAGCTCTGGGGCCAACGTCCTGACTTTC
- | TRBJ1-1 | TRBV10-2 | few | CASSERQENTEAFF | TGCGCCAGCAGTGAGAGGCAGGAGAACACTGAAGCTTTCTTT
TRBD2 | TRBJ2-1 | TRBV5-1 | - | CASSSLAGHEQFF | TGCGCCAGCAGCTCCCTAGCGGGCCATGAGCAGTTCTTC